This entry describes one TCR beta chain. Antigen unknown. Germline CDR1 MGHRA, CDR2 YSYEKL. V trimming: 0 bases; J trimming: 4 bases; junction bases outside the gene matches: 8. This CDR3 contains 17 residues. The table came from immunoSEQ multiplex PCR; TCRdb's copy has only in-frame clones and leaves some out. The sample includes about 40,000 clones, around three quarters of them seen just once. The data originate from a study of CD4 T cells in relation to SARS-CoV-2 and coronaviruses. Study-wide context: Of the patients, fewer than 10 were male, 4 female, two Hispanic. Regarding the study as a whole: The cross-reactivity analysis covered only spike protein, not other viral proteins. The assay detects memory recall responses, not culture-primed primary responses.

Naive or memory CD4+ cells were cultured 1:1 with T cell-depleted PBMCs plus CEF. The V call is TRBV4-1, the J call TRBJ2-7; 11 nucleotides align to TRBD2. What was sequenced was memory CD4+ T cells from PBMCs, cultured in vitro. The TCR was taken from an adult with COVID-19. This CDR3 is CASSQDLAGLAEYEQYF. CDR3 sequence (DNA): TGCGCCAGCAGCCAAGATTTAGCGGGACTAGCGGAATACGAGCAGTACTTC.